The 2 T cell receptor beta chains below all came from one sample that was sequenced in a study of shared clonotypes between healthy human individuals. The table came from immunoSEQ multiplex PCR; TCRdb's copy has only in-frame clones and leaves some out. The data show over a million clones, around 74% seen once. The material sequenced was memory CD4+ T cells sorted from blood. Subset defined: CD45RA-negative fraction. The receptor source for this set is a man between 18 and 35 years old in good health.

The chain recombines TRBV2 with TRBJ2-1; D is uncertain. This CDR3 comprises 13 residues. Germline lookup yields CDR1 SNHLY and CDR2 FYNNEI. V gave up 9 bases and J gave up 9 bases, with 18 bases separating them. Here the CDR3 DNA reads TGTGCCAGTGATCCGGGCTCTCCAAGTGAGCAGTTCTTC. Translation: CASDPGSPSEQFF.

This chain's CDR3 is CASSFPGLAGESTQYF. CDR3 nucleotides: TGTGCCAGCAGCTTCCCGGGACTAGCGGGAGAAAGTACGCAGTATTTT. This rearrangement joins TRBV7-6 to TRBJ2-3, with 14 bases lining up with TRBD2. V shed 3 bases, J shed 8 bases, and the junction held 7 bases outside the gene matches. The germline CDR1 and CDR2 sequences are SGHVS and FNYEAQ. The CDR3 spans 16 residues.